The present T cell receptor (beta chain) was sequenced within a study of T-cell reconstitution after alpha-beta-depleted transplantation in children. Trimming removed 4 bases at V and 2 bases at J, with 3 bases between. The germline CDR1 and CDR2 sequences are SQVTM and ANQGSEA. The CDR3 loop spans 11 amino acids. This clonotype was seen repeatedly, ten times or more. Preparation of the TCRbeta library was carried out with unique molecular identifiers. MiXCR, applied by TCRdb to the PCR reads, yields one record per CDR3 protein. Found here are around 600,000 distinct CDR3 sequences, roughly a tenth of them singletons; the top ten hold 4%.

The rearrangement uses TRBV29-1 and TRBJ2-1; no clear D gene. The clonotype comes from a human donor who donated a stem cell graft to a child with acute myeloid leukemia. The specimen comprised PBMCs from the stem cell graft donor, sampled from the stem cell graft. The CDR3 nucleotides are TGCAGCGTTGGGGCCTACAATGAGCAGTTCTTC. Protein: CSVGAYNEQFF.